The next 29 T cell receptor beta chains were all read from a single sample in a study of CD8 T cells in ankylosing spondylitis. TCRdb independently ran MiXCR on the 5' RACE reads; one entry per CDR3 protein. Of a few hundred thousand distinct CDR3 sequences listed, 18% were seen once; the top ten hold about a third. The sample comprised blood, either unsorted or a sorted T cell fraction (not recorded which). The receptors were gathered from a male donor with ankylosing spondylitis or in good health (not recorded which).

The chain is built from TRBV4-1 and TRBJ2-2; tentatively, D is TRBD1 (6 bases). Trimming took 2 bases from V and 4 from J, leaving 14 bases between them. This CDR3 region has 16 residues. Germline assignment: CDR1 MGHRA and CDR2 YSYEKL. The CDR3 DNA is TGCGCCAGCAGCCAAATACCCACAGGGCTCACCGGGGAGCTGTTTTTT. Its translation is CASSQIPTGLTGELFF.

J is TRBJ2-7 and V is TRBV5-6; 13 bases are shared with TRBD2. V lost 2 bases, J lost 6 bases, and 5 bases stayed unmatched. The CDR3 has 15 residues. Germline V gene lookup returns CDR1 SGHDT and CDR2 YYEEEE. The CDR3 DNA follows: TGTGCCAGCAGCTTTGGTGGACTAGCGGGAGTCGAGCAGTACTTC. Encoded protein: CASSFGGLAGVEQYF.

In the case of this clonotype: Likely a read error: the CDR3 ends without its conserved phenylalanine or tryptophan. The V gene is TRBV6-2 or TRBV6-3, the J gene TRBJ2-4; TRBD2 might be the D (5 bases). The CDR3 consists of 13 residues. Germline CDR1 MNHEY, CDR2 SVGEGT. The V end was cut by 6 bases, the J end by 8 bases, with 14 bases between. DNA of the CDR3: TGTGCCAGCAGCTCGGGGAGAAAGTACATTCAGTACTCC. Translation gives CASSSGRKYIQYS.

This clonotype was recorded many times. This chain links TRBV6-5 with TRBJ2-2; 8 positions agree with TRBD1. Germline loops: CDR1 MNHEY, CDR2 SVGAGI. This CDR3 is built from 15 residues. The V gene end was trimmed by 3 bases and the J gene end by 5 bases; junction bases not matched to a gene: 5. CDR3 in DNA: TGTGCCAGCAGTTATCAGGGGGCGGGTACCGGGGAGCTGTTTTTT. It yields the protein CASSYQGAGTGELFF.

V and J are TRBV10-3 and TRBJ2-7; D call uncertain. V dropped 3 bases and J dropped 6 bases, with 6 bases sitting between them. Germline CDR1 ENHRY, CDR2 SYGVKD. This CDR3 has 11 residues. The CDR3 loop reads CAISDAFEQYF. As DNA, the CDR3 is TGTGCCATCAGTGATGCTTTCGAGCAGTACTTC.

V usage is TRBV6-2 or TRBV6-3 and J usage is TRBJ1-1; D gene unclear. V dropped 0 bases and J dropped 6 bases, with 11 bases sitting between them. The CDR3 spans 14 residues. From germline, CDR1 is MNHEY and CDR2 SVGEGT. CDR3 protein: CASSYSNSPSEAFF. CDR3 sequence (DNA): TGTGCCAGCAGTTACTCGAACAGCCCCTCTGAAGCTTTCTTT.

The CDR3 region is CASSSQGAAEAFF. CDR3 in DNA: TGTGCCAGTAGTAGTCAGGGTGCGGCTGAAGCTTTCTTT. This sequence joins TRBV19 and TRBJ1-1, with a possible D match to TRBD1 (5 bases). Germline V gene data show CDR1 as LNHDA and CDR2 as SQIVND (reference sequence). V lost 4 bases, J lost 6 bases, and 12 bases lay in between. This CDR3 spans 13 amino acids.

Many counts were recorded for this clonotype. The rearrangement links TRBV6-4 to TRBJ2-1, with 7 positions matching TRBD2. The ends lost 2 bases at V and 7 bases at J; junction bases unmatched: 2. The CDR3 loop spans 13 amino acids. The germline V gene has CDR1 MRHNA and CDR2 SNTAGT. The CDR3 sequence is CASSDLAENEQFF. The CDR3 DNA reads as TGTGCCAGCAGTGACCTAGCGGAAAATGAGCAGTTCTTC.

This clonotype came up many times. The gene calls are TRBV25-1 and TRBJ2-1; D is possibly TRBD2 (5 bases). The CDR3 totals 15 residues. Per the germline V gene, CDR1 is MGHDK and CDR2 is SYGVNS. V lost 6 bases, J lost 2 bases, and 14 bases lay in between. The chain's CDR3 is CASSASGGPYNEQFF. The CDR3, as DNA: TGTGCCAGCAGCGCCTCCGGAGGCCCCTACAATGAGCAGTTCTTC.

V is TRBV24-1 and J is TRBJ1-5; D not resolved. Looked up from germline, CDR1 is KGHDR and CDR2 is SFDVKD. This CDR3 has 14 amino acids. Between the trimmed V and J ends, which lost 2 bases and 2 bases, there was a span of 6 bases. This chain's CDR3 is CATSDWSGNQPQHF. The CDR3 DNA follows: TGTGCCACCAGTGATTGGTCAGGCAATCAGCCCCAGCATTTT.

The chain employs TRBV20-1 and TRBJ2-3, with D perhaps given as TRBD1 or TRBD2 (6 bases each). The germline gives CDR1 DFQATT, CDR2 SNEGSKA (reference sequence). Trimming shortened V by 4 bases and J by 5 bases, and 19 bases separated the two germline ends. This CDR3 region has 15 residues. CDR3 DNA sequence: TGCAGTGCTACCGGAGCTTCGGAGGGGGAAGATACGCAGTATTTT. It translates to CSATGASEGEDTQYF.

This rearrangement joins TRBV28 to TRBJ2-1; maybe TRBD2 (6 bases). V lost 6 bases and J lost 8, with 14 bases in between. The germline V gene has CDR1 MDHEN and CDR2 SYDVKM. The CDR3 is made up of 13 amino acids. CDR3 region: CASSKREVDEQFF. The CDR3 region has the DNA TGTGCCAGCAGCAAAAGGGAGGTCGATGAGCAGTTCTTC.

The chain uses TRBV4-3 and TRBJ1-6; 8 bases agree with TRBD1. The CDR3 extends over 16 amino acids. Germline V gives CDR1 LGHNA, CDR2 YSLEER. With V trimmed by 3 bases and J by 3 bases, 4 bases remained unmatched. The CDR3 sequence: CASSQSQGDYNSPLHF. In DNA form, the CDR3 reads TGCGCCAGCAGCCAGTCACAGGGGGACTATAATTCACCCCTCCACTTT.

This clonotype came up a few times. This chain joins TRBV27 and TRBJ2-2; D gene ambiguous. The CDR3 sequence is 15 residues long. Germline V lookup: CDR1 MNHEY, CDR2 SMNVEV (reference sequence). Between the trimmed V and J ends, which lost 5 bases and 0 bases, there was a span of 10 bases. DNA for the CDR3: TGTGCCAGCAGTCCAATAACGACGAACACCGGGGAGCTGTTTTTT. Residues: CASSPITTNTGELFF.

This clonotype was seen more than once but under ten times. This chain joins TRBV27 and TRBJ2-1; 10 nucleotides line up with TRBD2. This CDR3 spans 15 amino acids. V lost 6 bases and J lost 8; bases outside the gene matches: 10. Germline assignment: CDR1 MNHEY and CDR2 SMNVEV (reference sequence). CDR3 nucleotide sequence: TGTGCCAGCAGCCCGGAGGGACTAGCGACGGATGAGCAGTTCTTC. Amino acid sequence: CASSPEGLATDEQFF.

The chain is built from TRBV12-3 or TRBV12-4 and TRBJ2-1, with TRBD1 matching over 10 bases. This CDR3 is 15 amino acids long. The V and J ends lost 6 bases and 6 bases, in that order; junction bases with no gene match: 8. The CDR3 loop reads CASSQNRDRGNEQFF. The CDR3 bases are TGTGCCAGCAGCCAGAACCGGGACAGGGGCAATGAGCAGTTCTTC.

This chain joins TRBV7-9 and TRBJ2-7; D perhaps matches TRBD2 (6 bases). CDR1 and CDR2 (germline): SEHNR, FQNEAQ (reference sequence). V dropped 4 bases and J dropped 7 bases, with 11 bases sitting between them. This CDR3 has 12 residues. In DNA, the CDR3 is TGTGCCAGCAGCTCCATCCGGGAGGAGCAGTACTTC. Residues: CASSSIREEQYF.

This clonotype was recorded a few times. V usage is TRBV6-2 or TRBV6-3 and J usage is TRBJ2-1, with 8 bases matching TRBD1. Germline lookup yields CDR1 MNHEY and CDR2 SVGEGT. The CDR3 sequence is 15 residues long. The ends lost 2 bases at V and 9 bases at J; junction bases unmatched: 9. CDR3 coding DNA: TGTGCCAGCAGTTACGGGACAGGTTCCTTGTTTGAGCAGTTCTTC. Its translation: CASSYGTGSLFEQFF.

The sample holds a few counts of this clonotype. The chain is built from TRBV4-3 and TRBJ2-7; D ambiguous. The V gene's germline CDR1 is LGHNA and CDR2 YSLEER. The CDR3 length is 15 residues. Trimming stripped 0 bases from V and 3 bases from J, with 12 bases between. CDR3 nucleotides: TGCGCCAGCAGCCAAGATTGGGTGGGTTACTACGAGCAGTACTTC. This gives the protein CASSQDWVGYYEQYF.

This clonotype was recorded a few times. This CDR3 is CASSVGTGGNEKLFF. CDR3 DNA sequence: TGTGCCAGCAGCGTTGGGACAGGGGGGAATGAAAAACTGTTTTTT. The chain uses TRBV9 and TRBJ1-4, with 11 bases identical to TRBD1. CDR3 length equals 15 residues. J was trimmed by 5 bases and V by 2 bases; bases with no gene match: 2. Looked up from germline, CDR1 is SGDLS and CDR2 is YYNGEE.

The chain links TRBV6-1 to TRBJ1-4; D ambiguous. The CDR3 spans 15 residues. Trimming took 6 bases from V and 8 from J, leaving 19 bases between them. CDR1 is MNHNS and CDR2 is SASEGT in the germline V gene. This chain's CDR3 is CASSHSPGLEEKLFF. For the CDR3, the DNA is TGTGCCAGCAGCCATTCCCCCGGGTTAGAAGAAAAACTGTTTTTT.

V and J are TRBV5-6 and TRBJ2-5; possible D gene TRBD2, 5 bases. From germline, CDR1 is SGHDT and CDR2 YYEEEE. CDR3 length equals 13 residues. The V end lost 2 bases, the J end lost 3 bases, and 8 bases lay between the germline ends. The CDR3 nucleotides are TGTGCCAGCAGCTTAAGCGGAGAAGAGACCCAGTACTTC. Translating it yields CASSLSGEETQYF.

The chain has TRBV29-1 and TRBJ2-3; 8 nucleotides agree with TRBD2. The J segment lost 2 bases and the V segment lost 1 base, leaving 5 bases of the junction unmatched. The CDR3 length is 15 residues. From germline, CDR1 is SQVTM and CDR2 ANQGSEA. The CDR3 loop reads CSVEGERESTDTQYF. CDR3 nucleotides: TGCAGCGTTGAAGGTGAGCGGGAGTCCACAGATACGCAGTATTTT.

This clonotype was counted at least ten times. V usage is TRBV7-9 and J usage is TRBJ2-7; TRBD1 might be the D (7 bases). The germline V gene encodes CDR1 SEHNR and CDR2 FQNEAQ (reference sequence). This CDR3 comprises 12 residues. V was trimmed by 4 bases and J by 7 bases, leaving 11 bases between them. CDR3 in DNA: TGTGCCAGCAGCTCGACAGGGAGGGAGCAGTACTTC. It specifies CASSSTGREQYF.

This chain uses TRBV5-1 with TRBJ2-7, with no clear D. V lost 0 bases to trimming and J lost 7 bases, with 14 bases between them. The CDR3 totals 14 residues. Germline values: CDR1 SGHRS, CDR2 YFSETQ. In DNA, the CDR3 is TGCGCCAGCAGCTTGGCCCTGGGCTCGGAGGAGCAGTACTTC. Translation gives CASSLALGSEEQYF.

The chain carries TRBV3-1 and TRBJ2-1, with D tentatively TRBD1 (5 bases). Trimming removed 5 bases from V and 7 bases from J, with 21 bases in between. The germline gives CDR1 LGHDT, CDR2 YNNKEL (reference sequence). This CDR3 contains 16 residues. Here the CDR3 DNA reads TGTGCCAGCAGCAGCCTGTTGGGGCCCACTGGGAATGAGCAGTTCTTC. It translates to CASSSLLGPTGNEQFF.

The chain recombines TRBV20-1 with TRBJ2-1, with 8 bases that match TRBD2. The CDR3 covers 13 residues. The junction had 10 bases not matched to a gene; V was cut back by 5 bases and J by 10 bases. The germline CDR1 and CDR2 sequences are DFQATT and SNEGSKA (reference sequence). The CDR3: CSAPGTSFLEQFF. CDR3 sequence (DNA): TGCAGTGCTCCCGGGACTAGTTTCCTCGAGCAGTTCTTC.

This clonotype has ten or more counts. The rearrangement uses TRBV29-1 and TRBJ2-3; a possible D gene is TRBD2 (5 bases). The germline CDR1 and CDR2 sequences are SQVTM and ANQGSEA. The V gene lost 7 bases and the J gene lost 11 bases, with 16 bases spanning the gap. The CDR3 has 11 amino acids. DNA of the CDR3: TGCAGCGCCAGTCCCATCGGGGAGCAGTATTTT. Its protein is CSASPIGEQYF.

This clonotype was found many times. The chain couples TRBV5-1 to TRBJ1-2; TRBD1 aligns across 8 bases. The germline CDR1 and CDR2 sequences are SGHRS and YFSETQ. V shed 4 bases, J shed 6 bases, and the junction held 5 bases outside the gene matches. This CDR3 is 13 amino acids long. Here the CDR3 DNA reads TGCGCCAGCAGCCCCGGACAGGGCCATGGCTACACCTTC. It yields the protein CASSPGQGHGYTF.